The 20 T cell receptor beta chains below were found in one sample sequenced in a study of blood T cell repertoires in COVID-19. Assay: immunoSEQ multiplex PCR; the TCRdb copy retains only in-frame clones and omits some. The sample includes about 210,000 clones, approximately 91% of them seen just once. Sequencing used peripheral blood. These receptors came from a woman in her forties with acute or convalescent COVID-19.

CDR3 amino acids: CASSVGQGADGYTF. As DNA, the CDR3 is TGTGCCAGCAGCGTGGGACAGGGGGCAGATGGCTACACCTTC. The chain has TRBV13 and TRBJ1-2, with 12 bases aligning to TRBD1. The CDR3 runs to 14 residues. V shed 5 bases and J 6 bases; nucleotides not matched to a gene: 4. The V gene's germline CDR1 is PRHDT and CDR2 FYEKMQ (reference sequence).

The chain combines TRBV19 with TRBJ1-2; tentatively, D is TRBD1 (5 bases). Germline V CDR1 and CDR2: LNHDA, SQIVND (reference sequence). V was shortened by 2 bases and J by 7 bases, with 20 bases between the two germline ends. The CDR3 has 16 amino acids. This chain's CDR3 is CASSITPARGGFGYTF. CDR3 DNA: TGTGCCAGTAGTATAACCCCGGCACGGGGGGGTTTTGGCTACACCTTC.

V and J are TRBV7-9 and TRBJ1-4; no clear D. The length of the CDR3 is 14 residues. V lost 0 bases, J lost 8 bases, and 10 bases lay in between. From germline, CDR1 is SEHNR and CDR2 FQNEAQ (reference sequence). CDR3 residues: CASSLAVQAEKLFF. CDR3 bases: TGTGCCAGCAGCTTAGCCGTCCAAGCCGAAAAACTGTTTTTT.

The rearrangement uses TRBV4-1 and TRBJ2-7; TRBD2 agrees at 11 bases. The CDR3 loop spans 14 amino acids. Per the germline V gene, CDR1 is MGHRA and CDR2 is YSYEKL. V lost 9 bases and J lost 3; bases outside the gene matches: 7. The CDR3 sequence is CARDGLAGFYEQYV. CDR3 nucleotides: TGCGCCAGGGATGGACTAGCGGGCTTCTACGAGCAGTACGTC.

The J gene is TRBJ1-1, the V gene TRBV19; 9 positions match TRBD1. CDR1 is LNHDA and CDR2 is SQIVND in the germline V gene (reference sequence). The CDR3 is 15 residues long. Trimming cost V 8 bases and J 4 bases; bases outside gene matches: 11. CDR3 DNA: TGTGCCAGTCGCGAACGGGGACAGGGTGGCACTGAAGCTTTCTTT. Its protein is CASRERGQGGTEAFF.

This chain uses TRBV11-2 with TRBJ1-2, with 9 bases matching TRBD1. Trimming cost V 1 base and J 5 bases; bases outside gene matches: 11. The CDR3 is 17 amino acids. From germline, CDR1 is SGHAT and CDR2 FQNNGV. CDR3 nucleotide sequence: TGTGCCAGCAGCTTAGGGTCAGCCGGGACAGGGAGTTATGGCTACACCTTC. This codes for CASSLGSAGTGSYGYTF.

The chain joins TRBV24-1 to TRBJ2-5; TRBD1 aligns across 12 bases. In germline, CDR1 is KGHDR, CDR2 SFDVKD. The CDR3 covers 17 residues. V shed 3 bases and J 4 bases; nucleotides not matched to a gene: 8. The DNA for the CDR3 is TGTGCCACCAGTGATCCAACCGGGACAGGGGGCGCAGAGACCCAGTACTTC. Residues: CATSDPTGTGGAETQYF.

Written as DNA, the CDR3 is TGTGCCATCAGGAAATTAGCGGGGGAGTGGGGAGATACGCAGTATTTT. It codes for CAIRKLAGEWGDTQYF. This rearrangement joins TRBV10-3 to TRBJ2-3, with 9 nucleotides matching TRBD2. This CDR3 is 16 amino acids long. Germline assignment: CDR1 ENHRY and CDR2 SYGVKD. The V gene end was trimmed by 6 bases and the J gene end by 5 bases; junction bases not matched to a gene: 12.

The gene calls are TRBV2 and TRBJ2-1, with TRBD2 matching over 8 bases. Germline CDR1 reads SNHLY; CDR2 reads FYNNEI. The CDR3 is 15 amino acids. The junction had 6 bases not matched to a gene; V was cut back by 3 bases and J by 5 bases. In nucleotides, the CDR3 is TGTGCCAGCAGTGAGTCAGCGGGGGCCAACAATGAGCAGTTCTTC. Encoded protein: CASSESAGANNEQFF.

CDR3 sequence reads: CASSEISSTDTQYF. DNA for the CDR3: TGTGCCAGCAGTGAAATTTCTAGCACAGATACGCAGTATTTT. The genes are TRBV25-1 and TRBJ2-3, with unresolved D. CDR3 length: 14 residues. Per the germline V gene, CDR1 is MGHDK and CDR2 is SYGVNS. V was trimmed by 2 bases and J by 0 bases, leaving 6 bases between them.

The rearrangement uses TRBV11-2 and TRBJ2-1; no firm D call. This CDR3 spans 17 amino acids. Germline CDR1 SGHAT, CDR2 FQNNGV. Trimming pared 2 bases from V and 4 bases from J, leaving 18 bases between. The CDR3 coding sequence is TGTGCCAGCAGCTTAAGGCCCGGTGCCACGGAGTACAATGAGCAGTTCTTC. Translation gives CASSLRPGATEYNEQFF.

This clone was observed a handful of times. The chain combines TRBV3-1 (or the pseudogene TRBV3-2) with TRBJ1-2, with TRBD1 as a possible D gene (6 bases). Trimming shortened V by 3 bases and J by 4 bases, and 15 bases separated the two germline ends. From germline, CDR1 is LGHDT and CDR2 YNNKEL (reference sequence). This CDR3 comprises 15 residues. The CDR3: CASSHPPQGVYGYTF. CDR3 sequence (DNA): TGTGCCAGCAGCCATCCCCCACAGGGAGTCTATGGCTACACCTTC.

This chain links TRBV6-1 with TRBJ1-2; 8 positions match TRBD1. Per germline, CDR1 MNHNS and CDR2 SASEGT. This CDR3 is built from 15 residues. J gave up 8 bases and V 2 bases, and 10 bases lay outside the gene matches. Here the CDR3 reads CASSEPDRDSGGYTF. CDR3 bases: TGTGCCAGCAGTGAACCGGACAGGGACTCAGGGGGCTACACCTTC.

The sample holds a few counts of this clone. The chain carries TRBV6-1 and TRBJ2-7, with 8 positions matching TRBD1. This CDR3 has 16 residues. Trimming cost V 2 bases and J 6 bases; bases outside gene matches: 12. Germline V gene sequence: CDR1 MNHNS, CDR2 SASEGT. This chain's CDR3 is CASSEIRGQGWFEQYV. The CDR3 nucleotides read TGTGCCAGCAGTGAAATTCGCGGACAGGGTTGGTTCGAGCAGTACGTC.

The chain combines TRBV4-2 with TRBJ2-3; tentatively, D is TRBD1 (5 bases). Trimming removed 4 bases from V and 4 bases from J, with 12 bases in between. This CDR3 region has 14 residues. CDR1 is LGHNA, CDR2 YNFKEQ, per germline. The CDR3 bases are TGTGCCAGCAGCCGGACACAAAACCCAGATACGCAGTATTTT. Amino acid sequence: CASSRTQNPDTQYF.

The rearrangement joins TRBV5-5 to TRBJ1-2, with 11 bases lining up with TRBD1. The CDR3 sequence is 14 residues long. With V trimmed by 3 bases and J by 3 bases, 1 base remained unmatched. Per the germline V gene, CDR1 is SGHKS and CDR2 is YYEKEE (reference sequence). CDR3 in amino acids: CASSWTGGDYGYTF. CDR3 coding DNA: TGTGCCAGCAGCTGGACAGGGGGCGACTATGGCTACACCTTC.

The CDR3 spells CAISEWGQSSTGANVLTF. In DNA, the CDR3 is TGTGCCATCAGTGAGTGGGGACAGAGTTCAACTGGGGCCAACGTCCTGACTTTC. The chain combines TRBV10-3 with TRBJ2-6; TRBD1 matches at 7 bases. The CDR3 totals 18 residues. The V gene end was trimmed by 1 base and the J gene end by 2 bases; junction bases not matched to a gene: 8. CDR1 and CDR2 from the germline V gene are ENHRY and SYGVKD.

The gene calls are TRBV9 and TRBJ1-4, with D perhaps matching TRBD1 (6 bases). Trimming left V 5 bases short and J 7 bases short, with 15 bases between. The CDR3 is made up of 14 amino acids. Per germline, CDR1 SGDLS and CDR2 YYNGEE. In DNA, the CDR3 is TGTGCCAGCAGTCGAACCCCACAGGGTGAAAAACTGTTTTTT. Translated, it gives CASSRTPQGEKLFF.

The chain carries TRBV6-1 and TRBJ2-2; 8 bases fit TRBD1. Germline V lookup: CDR1 MNHNS, CDR2 SASEGT. V trimming: 4 bases; J trimming: 4 bases; junction bases outside the gene matches: 8. The CDR3 has 16 residues. CDR3 sequence: CASSGTGTGGTGELFF. CDR3 coding DNA: TGTGCCAGCAGTGGAACCGGGACAGGAGGCACCGGGGAGCTGTTTTTT.

The chain links TRBV9 to TRBJ2-2; TRBD2 matches at 8 bases. Germline CDR1 and CDR2: SGDLS and YYNGEE. J was trimmed by 2 bases and V by 6 bases; bases with no gene match: 18. The CDR3 totals 19 residues. The CDR3 DNA is TGTGCCAGCACCCGACGTCCGGGCAGCGGGGGTAAAAACACCGGGGAGCTGTTTTTT. Encoded protein: CASTRRPGSGGKNTGELFF.